Listed here are 18 T cell receptor beta chains from one sample, sequenced in a study of OX40 agonist ivuxolimab in advanced cancers. Data came from immunoSEQ multiplex PCR; TCRdb stores just in-frame clones and leaves some out. The sample shows around 93,000 clones, around nine tenths of them seen only once. Source: CD4+ or CD8+ T cells sorted from blood, taken in a trial of the OX40 agonist ivuxolimab. All receptors come from an adult with an advanced solid tumor such as melanoma, head and neck, liver or kidney cancer.

This clone showed up just a few times. The gene calls are TRBV7-9 and TRBJ1-1; the D is unclear. The germline V gene has CDR1 SEHNR and CDR2 FQNEAQ (reference sequence). The CDR3 runs 13 residues. Trimming cost V 11 bases and J 1 base, with 14 bases left between them. The CDR3 DNA follows: TGTGCCTCCTACAGCTCTGGGAACACTGAAGCTTTCTTT. This encodes CASYSSGNTEAFF.

This rearrangement joins TRBV7-2 to TRBJ2-7; the match to TRBD1 covers 8 bases. The CDR3 is 13 residues long. With 5 bases clipped from V and 3 bases from J, the junction kept 3 bases outside the gene matches. Per germline, CDR1 SGHTA and CDR2 FQGNSA. CDR3 loop: CASSHGQGYEQYF. The CDR3 DNA reads as TGTGCCAGCAGCCACGGACAGGGCTACGAGCAGTACTTC. Supplemented by reference TRBV7-2 and TRBJ2-7, the full variable domain reads GAGVSQSPSNKVTEKGKDVELRCDPISGHTALYWYRQSLGQGLEFLIYFQGNSAPDKSGLPSDRFSAERTGGSVSTLTIQRTQQEDSAVYLCASSHGQGYEQYFGPGTRLTVT.

The V and J genes are TRBV18 and TRBJ1-2; D perhaps matches TRBD1 (6 bases). The germline V and J ends were trimmed by 4 bases and 0 bases, with 18 bases remaining between them. This CDR3 has 17 residues. Germline V gives CDR1 KGHSH, CDR2 LQKENI. The CDR3 sequence is CASSLSRTARANYGYTF. The CDR3 nucleotides read TGTGCCAGCTCACTTTCTCGGACAGCAAGAGCTAACTATGGCTACACCTTC.

The CDR3 nucleotides read TGTGCCAGCAGCGTAGGACAGGGGGACACCCCTAATGAAAAACTGTTTTTT. Translated: CASSVGQGDTPNEKLFF. The genes are TRBV7-9 and TRBJ1-4, with TRBD1 matching over 10 bases. Germline loops: CDR1 SEHNR, CDR2 FQNEAQ (reference sequence). This CDR3 region has 17 residues. The junction had 9 bases not matched to a gene; V was cut back by 5 bases and J by 3 bases.

The V gene is TRBV6-4, the J gene TRBJ2-3, with 11 bases matching TRBD2. The ends lost 5 bases at V and 11 bases at J; junction bases unmatched: 3. CDR1 MRHNA and CDR2 SNTAGT come from the germline V gene. This CDR3 spans 12 amino acids. CDR3 nucleotides: TGTGCCAGCAGTACTAGCGGGGGAGTGCAGTATTTT. This codes for CASSTSGGVQYF.

This chain joins TRBV6-5 and TRBJ1-6, with D perhaps matching TRBD1 (6 bases). The ends were cut back, 4 bases at V and 0 bases at J, with 7 bases in the middle. The CDR3 is made up of 15 amino acids. CDR1 is MNHEY and CDR2 is SVGAGI in the germline V gene. The CDR3 nucleotides are TGTGCCAGCAGTTCGGGGGCCTCCTATAATTCACCCCTCCACTTT. It codes for CASSSGASYNSPLHF.

The chain links TRBV9 to TRBJ2-7; 7 bases match TRBD2. This CDR3 has 14 residues. Germline V gene data show CDR1 as SGDLS and CDR2 as YYNGEE. After removal of 1 base from V and 0 bases from J, the junction contained 1 base not matched to a gene. The CDR3 is CASSVTSDSYEQYF. CDR3 in DNA: TGTGCCAGCAGCGTAACTAGCGACTCCTACGAGCAGTACTTC.

This clone was observed a handful of times. The chain has TRBV7-9 and TRBJ1-2; no reliable D call. CDR3 length: 12 amino acids. V lost 5 bases to trimming and J lost 6 bases, with 10 bases between them. CDR1 is SEHNR, CDR2 FQNEAQ, per germline (reference sequence). The CDR3 DNA is TGTGCCAGCAGCGTCGGGGTGGATGGCTACACCTTC. This translates into CASSVGVDGYTF.

V and J are TRBV7-2 and TRBJ2-1; 7 positions match TRBD1. The CDR3 sequence is 15 residues long. The trim removed 0 bases at V and 8 bases at J, leaving 7 bases unmatched. The germline CDR1 and CDR2 sequences are SGHTA and FQGNSA. DNA for the CDR3: TGTGCCAGCAGCTTAGCTACGACAGGGTATTATGAGCAGTTCTTC. It specifies CASSLATTGYYEQFF.

The CDR3 region has the DNA TGCGCCAGCAGCTCAGGGGGCGTGGGAGAGACCCAGTACTTC. Amino acid sequence: CASSSGGVGETQYF. The chain carries TRBV5-1 and TRBJ2-5; 8 bases line up with TRBD1. CDR1 and CDR2 (germline): SGHRS, YFSETQ. The ends lost 3 bases at V and 4 bases at J; junction bases unmatched: 5. CDR3 length: 14 residues. The whole variable domain, filled in from reference TRBV5-1 and TRBJ2-5, reads KAGVTQTPRYLIKTRGQQVTLSCSPISGHRSVSWYQQTPGQGLQFLFEYFSETQRNKGNFPGRFSGRQFSNSRSEMNVSTLELGDSALYLCASSSGGVGETQYFGPGTRLLVL.

The rearrangement links TRBV2 to TRBJ2-5; D gene unclear. Germline V CDR1 and CDR2: SNHLY, FYNNEI. The CDR3 is 11 residues long. Trimming removed 7 bases at V and 2 bases at J, with 5 bases between. CDR3 in amino acids: CASISQETQYF. The DNA for the CDR3 is TGTGCCAGCATTTCGCAAGAGACCCAGTACTTC.

This chain links TRBV30 with TRBJ1-2; the D gene is possibly TRBD1 (6 bases). The germline V and J ends were trimmed by 5 bases and 4 bases, with 17 bases remaining between them. This CDR3 region has 14 residues. Germline lookup yields CDR1 GTSNPN and CDR2 SVGIG (reference sequence). DNA for the CDR3: TGTGCCTGGGAAGGCCAGGGGCAGATCTATGGCTACACCTTC. Translated: CAWEGQGQIYGYTF.

This clone occurred once. CDR3 amino acids: CASDPSGRAFNEQFF. CDR3 nucleotide sequence: TGTGCCAGCGACCCTAGCGGGAGGGCCTTCAATGAGCAGTTCTTC. The chain links TRBV5-8 to TRBJ2-1, with 12 bases aligning to TRBD2. Germline V gene sequence: CDR1 SGHTS, CDR2 YDEGEE. The CDR3 spans 15 residues. V gave up 7 bases and J gave up 6 bases; unmatched junction bases: 8. Complete variable domain (other parts from reference TRBV5-8 and TRBJ2-1): EAGVTQSPTHLIKTRGQQATLRCSPISGHTSVYWYQQALGLGLQFLLWYDEGEERNRGNFPPRFSGRQFPNYSSELNVNALELEDSALYLCASDPSGRAFNEQFFGPGTRLTVL.

This chain links TRBV11-3 with TRBJ2-3, with 12 bases that match TRBD2. V lost 4 bases to trimming and J lost 6 bases; unmatched junction nucleotides: 8. Germline V gene sequence: CDR1 SGHNT, CDR2 YENEEA. This CDR3 comprises 16 residues. CDR3 in DNA: TGTGCCAGCAGCTGGGCTAGCGGGGGGGCCTGGGATACGCAGTATTTT. Its translation is CASSWASGGAWDTQYF.

The chain employs TRBV19 and TRBJ2-7, with 9 nucleotides matching TRBD1. The germline V gene encodes CDR1 LNHDA and CDR2 SQIVND (reference sequence). Trimming cost V 2 bases and J 3 bases; bases outside gene matches: 5. This CDR3 is built from 15 residues. For the CDR3, the DNA is TGTGCCAGTAGTATAAAATTGACAGGGGGCTACGAGCAGTACTTC. This gives the protein CASSIKLTGGYEQYF. The entire variable domain, with the rest obtained from reference TRBV19 and TRBJ2-7, is as follows: DGGITQSPKYLFRKEGQNVTLSCEQNLNHDAMYWYRQDPGQGLRLIYYSQIVNDFQKGDIAEGYSVSREKKESFPLTVTSAQKNPTAFYLCASSIKLTGGYEQYFGPGTRLTVT.

V is TRBV5-8 and J is TRBJ1-4; D gene ambiguous. CDR1 is SGHTS, CDR2 YDEGEE, per germline. CDR3 size: 15 residues. Trimming pared 0 bases from V and 7 bases from J, leaving 13 bases between. CDR3 coding DNA: TGTGCCAGCAGCTTGGTCGGCGGGCTGTTTGAAAAACTGTTTTTT. Translated, it gives CASSLVGGLFEKLFF.

The chain has TRBV30 and TRBJ2-7; tentatively, D is TRBD1 (6 bases). This CDR3 comprises 14 residues. CDR1 and CDR2 from the germline V gene are GTSNPN and SVGIG (reference sequence). Deletions cut 2 bases from V and 2 bases from J, with 13 bases between. The CDR3 DNA is TGTGCCTGGAGTTCCGGGACAAGGACCTACGAGCAGTACTTC. Encoded protein: CAWSSGTRTYEQYF. The full variable domain, with the rest looked up from reference TRBV30 and TRBJ2-7, is SQTIHQWPATLVQPVGSPLSLECTVEGTSNPNLYWYRQAAGRGLQLLFYSVGIGQISSEVPQNLSASRPQDRQFILSSKKLLLSDSGFYLCAWSSGTRTYEQYFGPGTRLTVT.

The chain couples TRBV7-9 to TRBJ2-1; D not resolved. The V gene's germline CDR1 is SEHNR and CDR2 FQNEAQ (reference sequence). The CDR3 consists of 14 residues. V lost 5 bases and J 7 bases, leaving 15 bases between the germline ends. Written as DNA, the CDR3 is TGTGCCAGCAGCCCCGAGACCCTCTTTAATGAGCAGTTCTTC. Its translation: CASSPETLFNEQFF. Drawing the rest from reference TRBV7-9 and TRBJ2-1, the complete variable domain is DTGVSQNPRHKITKRGQNVTFRCDPISEHNRLYWYRQTLGQGPEFLTYFQNEAQLEKSRLLSDRFSAERPKGSFSTLEIQRTEQGDSAMYLCASSPETLFNEQFFGPGTRLTVL.